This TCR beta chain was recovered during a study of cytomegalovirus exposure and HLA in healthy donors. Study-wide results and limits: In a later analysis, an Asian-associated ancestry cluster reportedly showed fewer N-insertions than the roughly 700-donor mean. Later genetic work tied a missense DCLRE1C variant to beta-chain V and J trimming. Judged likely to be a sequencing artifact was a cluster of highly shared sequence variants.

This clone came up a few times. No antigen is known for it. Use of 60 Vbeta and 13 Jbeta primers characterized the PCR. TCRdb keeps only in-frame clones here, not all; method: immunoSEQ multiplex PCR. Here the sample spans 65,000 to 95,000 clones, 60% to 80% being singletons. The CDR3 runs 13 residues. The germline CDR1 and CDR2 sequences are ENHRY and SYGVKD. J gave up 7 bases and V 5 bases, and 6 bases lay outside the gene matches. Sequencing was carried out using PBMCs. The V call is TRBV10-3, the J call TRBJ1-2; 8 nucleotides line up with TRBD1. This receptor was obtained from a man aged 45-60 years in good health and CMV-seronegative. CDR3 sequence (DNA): TGTGCCATCAGTTTGGACAGGGTGAGTGGCTACACCTTC. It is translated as CAISLDRVSGYTF.